Listed here is a single T cell receptor beta chain. Germline V gene data show CDR1 as SQVTM and CDR2 as ANQGSEA. The V segment lost 5 bases and the J segment 7 bases; nucleotides outside the gene matches: 10. The CDR3 is 13 amino acids. The method was immunoSEQ multiplex PCR; TCRdb's version includes in-frame clones alone and lacks a portion of them. Of 450,000 to 500,000 clones detected, 70% to 90% appear once; the ten largest clones hold more than 3%. The record originates from a study of blood T cell repertoires in COVID-19. Study overall: Whether acute or convalescent, the COVID-19 samples came from the United States, Italy and Spain.

This rearrangement joins TRBV29-1 to TRBJ2-7; TRBD1 aligns across 8 bases. The material sequenced was peripheral blood. The source of this sequence is a human donor in a cohort sampled during active COVID-19. Here the CDR3 DNA reads TGCAGCGTTCGACCATCAGGGGGCGGGGAGCAGTACTTC. Translated: CSVRPSGGGEQYF.